This T cell receptor (beta chain) emerged from a study of control samples from healthy donors and cancer patients. CDR1 and CDR2 from the germline V gene are KGHDR and SFDVKD. The CDR3 runs 13 residues. Trimming took 3 bases from V and 2 from J, leaving 7 bases between them. Sequenced by immunoSEQ multiplex PCR; TCRdb stores in-frame clones only, minus some. The top ten hold about 1.9% of the sample, which has about 54,000 clones, approximately 96% seen once. This TCR was sampled from a woman in her twenties or thirties in good health. Sample: blood. V and J are TRBV24-1 and TRBJ2-7; D remains ambiguous. CDR3 nucleotide sequence: TGTGCCACCAGTGATCCCACAGCCTACGAGCAGTACTTC. It encodes CATSDPTAYEQYF.